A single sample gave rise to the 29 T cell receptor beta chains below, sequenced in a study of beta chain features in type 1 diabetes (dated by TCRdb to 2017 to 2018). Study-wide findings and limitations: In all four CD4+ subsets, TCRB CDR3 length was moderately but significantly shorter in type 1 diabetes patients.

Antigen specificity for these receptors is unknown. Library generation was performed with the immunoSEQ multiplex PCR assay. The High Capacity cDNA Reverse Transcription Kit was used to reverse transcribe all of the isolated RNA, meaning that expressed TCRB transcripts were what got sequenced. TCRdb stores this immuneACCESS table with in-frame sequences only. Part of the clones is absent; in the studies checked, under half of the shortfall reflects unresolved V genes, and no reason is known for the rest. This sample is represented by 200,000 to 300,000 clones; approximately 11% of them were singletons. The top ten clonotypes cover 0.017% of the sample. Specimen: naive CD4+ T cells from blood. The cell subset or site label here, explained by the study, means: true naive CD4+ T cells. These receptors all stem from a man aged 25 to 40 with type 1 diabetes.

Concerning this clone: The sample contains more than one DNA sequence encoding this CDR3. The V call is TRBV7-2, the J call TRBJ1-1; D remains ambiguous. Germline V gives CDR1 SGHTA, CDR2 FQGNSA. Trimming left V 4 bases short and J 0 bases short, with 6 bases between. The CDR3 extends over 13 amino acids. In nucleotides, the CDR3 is TGTGCCAGCAGCTCGACTGTGAACACTGAAGCTTTCTTT. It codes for CASSSTVNTEAFF.

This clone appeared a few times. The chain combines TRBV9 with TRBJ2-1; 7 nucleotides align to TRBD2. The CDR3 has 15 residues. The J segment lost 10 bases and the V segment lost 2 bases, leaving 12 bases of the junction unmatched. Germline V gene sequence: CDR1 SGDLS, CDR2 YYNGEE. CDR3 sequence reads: CASSVFNSGLEEQFF. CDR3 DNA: TGTGCCAGCAGCGTCTTCAATAGCGGGTTGGAGGAGCAGTTCTTC. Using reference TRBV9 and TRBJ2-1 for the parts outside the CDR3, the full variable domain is DSGVTQTPKHLITATGQRVTLRCSPRSGDLSVYWYQQSLDQGLQFLIQYYNGEERAKGNILERFSAQQFPDLHSELNLSSLELGDSALYFCASSVFNSGLEEQFFGPGTRLTVL.

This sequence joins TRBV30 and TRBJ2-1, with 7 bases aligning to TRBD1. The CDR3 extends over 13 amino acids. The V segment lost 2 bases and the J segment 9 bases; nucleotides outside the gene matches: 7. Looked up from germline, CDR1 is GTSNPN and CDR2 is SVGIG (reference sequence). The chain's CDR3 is CAWSLRGGSEQFF. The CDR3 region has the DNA TGTGCCTGGAGTTTGCGAGGGGGCAGTGAGCAGTTCTTC. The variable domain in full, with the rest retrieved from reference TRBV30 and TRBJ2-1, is SQTIHQWPATLVQPVGSPLSLECTVEGTSNPNLYWYRQAAGRGLQLLFYSVGIGQISSEVPQNLSASRPQDRQFILSSKKLLLSDSGFYLCAWSLRGGSEQFFGPGTRLTVL.

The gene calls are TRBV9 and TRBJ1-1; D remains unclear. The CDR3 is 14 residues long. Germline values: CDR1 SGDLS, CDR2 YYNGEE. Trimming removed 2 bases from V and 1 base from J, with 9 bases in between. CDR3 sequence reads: CASSVRVRNTEAFF. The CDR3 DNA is TGTGCCAGCAGCGTGAGGGTTAGGAACACTGAAGCTTTCTTT.

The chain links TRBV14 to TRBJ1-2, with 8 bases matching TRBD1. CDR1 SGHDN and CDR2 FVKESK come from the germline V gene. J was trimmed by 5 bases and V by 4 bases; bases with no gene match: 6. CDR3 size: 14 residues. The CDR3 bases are TGTGCCAGCAGCCGCGGACAGGGCTTTTATGGCTACACCTTC. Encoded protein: CASSRGQGFYGYTF. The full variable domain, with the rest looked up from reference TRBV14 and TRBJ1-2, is EAGVTQFPSHSVIEKGQTVTLRCDPISGHDNLYWYRRVMGKEIKFLLHFVKESKQDESGMPNNRFLAERTGGTYSTLKVQPAELEDSGVYFCASSRGQGFYGYTFGSGTRLTVV.

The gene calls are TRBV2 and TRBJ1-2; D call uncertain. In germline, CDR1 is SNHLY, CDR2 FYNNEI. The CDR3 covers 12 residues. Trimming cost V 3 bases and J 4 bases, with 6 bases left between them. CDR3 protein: CASSEAGYGYTF. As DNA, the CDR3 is TGTGCCAGCAGTGAGGCGGGCTATGGCTACACCTTC.

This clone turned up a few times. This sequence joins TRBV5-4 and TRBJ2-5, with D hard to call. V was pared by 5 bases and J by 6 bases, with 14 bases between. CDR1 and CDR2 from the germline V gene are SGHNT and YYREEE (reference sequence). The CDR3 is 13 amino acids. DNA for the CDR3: TGTGCCAGCAGTAATGACACATATAAGACCCAGTACTTC. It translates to CASSNDTYKTQYF.

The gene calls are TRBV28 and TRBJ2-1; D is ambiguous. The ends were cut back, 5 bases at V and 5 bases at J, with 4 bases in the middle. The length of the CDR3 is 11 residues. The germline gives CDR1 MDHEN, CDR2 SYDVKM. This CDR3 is CASSVNNEQFF. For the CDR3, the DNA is TGTGCCAGCAGTGTAAACAATGAGCAGTTCTTC.

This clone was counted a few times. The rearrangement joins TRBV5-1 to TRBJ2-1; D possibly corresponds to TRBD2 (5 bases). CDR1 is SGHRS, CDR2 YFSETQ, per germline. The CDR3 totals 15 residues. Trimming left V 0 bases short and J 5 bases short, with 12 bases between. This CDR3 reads CASSLAEGPNNEQFF. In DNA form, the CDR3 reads TGCGCCAGCAGCTTGGCCGAGGGCCCCAACAATGAGCAGTTCTTC.

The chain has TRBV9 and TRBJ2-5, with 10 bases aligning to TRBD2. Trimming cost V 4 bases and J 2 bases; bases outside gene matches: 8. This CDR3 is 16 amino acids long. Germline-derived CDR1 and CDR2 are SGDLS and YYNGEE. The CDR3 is CASSPRGLAQQETQYF. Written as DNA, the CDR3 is TGTGCCAGCAGCCCCCGGGGACTAGCGCAACAAGAGACCCAGTACTTC.

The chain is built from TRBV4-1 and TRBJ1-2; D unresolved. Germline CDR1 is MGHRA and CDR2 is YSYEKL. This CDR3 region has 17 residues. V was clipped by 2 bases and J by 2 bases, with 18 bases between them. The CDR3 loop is CASSQPREALLNYGYTF. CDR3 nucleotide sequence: TGCGCCAGCAGCCAACCACGGGAGGCATTGTTAAACTATGGCTACACCTTC.

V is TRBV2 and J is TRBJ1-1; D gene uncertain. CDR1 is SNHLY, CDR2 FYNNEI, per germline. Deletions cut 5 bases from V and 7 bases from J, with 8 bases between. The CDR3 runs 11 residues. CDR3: CASSYSGEAFF. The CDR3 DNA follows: TGTGCCAGCAGTTACAGTGGTGAAGCTTTCTTT.

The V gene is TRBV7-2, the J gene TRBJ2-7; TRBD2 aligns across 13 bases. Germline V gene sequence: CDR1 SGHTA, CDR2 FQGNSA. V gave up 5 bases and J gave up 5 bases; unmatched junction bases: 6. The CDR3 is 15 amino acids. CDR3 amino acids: CASSGTSGGAHEQYF. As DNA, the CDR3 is TGTGCCAGCAGCGGTACTAGCGGGGGGGCCCACGAGCAGTACTTC. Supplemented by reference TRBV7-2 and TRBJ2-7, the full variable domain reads GAGVSQSPSNKVTEKGKDVELRCDPISGHTALYWYRQSLGQGLEFLIYFQGNSAPDKSGLPSDRFSAERTGGSVSTLTIQRTQQEDSAVYLCASSGTSGGAHEQYFGPGTRLTVT.

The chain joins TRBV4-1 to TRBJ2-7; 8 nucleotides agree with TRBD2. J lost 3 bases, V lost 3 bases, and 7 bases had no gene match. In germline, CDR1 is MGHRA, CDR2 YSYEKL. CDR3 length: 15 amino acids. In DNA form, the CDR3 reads TGCGCCAGCAGCCAGGACCACCGGGAGGGCTACGAGCAGTACTTC. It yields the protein CASSQDHREGYEQYF.

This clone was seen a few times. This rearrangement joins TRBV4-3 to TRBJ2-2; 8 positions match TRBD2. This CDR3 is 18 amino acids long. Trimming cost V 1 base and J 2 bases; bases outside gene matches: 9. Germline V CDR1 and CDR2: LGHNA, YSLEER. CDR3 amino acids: CASSQVYGLAGNTGELFF. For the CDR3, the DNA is TGCGCCAGCAGCCAAGTTTATGGTCTAGCGGGTAACACCGGGGAGCTGTTTTTT.

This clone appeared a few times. The CDR3: CASSSARGDTEAFF. Here the CDR3 DNA reads TGTGCCAGCAGCTCCGCCAGGGGGGACACTGAAGCTTTCTTT. The V call is TRBV9, the J call TRBJ1-1, with 7 bases identical to TRBD1. The CDR3 has 14 residues. Germline V gene lookup returns CDR1 SGDLS and CDR2 YYNGEE. V shed 4 bases, J shed 3 bases, and the junction held 6 bases outside the gene matches.

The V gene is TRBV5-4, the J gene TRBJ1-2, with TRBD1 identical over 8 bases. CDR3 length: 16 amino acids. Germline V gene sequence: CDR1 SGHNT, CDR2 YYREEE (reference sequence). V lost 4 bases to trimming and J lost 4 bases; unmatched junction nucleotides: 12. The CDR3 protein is CASSMGQAALGYGYTF. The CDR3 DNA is TGTGCCAGCAGCATGGGACAGGCGGCCCTCGGCTATGGCTACACCTTC.

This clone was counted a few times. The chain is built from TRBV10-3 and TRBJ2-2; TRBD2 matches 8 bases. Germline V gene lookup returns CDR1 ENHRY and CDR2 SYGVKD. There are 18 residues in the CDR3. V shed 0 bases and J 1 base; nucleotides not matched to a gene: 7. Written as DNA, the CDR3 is TGTGCCATCAGTGAGTCGTCCGCTAGCGGGTGGAACACCGGGGAGCTGTTTTTT. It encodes CAISESSASGWNTGELFF.

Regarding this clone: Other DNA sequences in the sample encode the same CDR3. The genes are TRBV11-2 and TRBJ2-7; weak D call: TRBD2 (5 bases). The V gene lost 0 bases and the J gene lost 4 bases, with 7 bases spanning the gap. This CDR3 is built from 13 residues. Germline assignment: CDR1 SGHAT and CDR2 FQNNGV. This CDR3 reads CASSLDPGYEQYF. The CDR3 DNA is TGTGCCAGCAGCTTAGATCCGGGGTACGAGCAGTACTTC.

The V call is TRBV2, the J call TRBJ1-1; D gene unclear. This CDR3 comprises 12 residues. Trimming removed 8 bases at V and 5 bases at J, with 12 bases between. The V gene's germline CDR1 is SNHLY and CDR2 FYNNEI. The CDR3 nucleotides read TGTGCCAGCGAGAGGGTAGGAACTGAAGCTTTCTTT. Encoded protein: CASERVGTEAFF.

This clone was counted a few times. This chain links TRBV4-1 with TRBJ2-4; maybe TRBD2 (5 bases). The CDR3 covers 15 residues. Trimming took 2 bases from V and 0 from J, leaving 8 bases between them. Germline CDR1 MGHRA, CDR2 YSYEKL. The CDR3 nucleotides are TGCGCCAGCAGCCAATTAGGACTAGCCAAAAACATTCAGTACTTC. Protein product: CASSQLGLAKNIQYF.

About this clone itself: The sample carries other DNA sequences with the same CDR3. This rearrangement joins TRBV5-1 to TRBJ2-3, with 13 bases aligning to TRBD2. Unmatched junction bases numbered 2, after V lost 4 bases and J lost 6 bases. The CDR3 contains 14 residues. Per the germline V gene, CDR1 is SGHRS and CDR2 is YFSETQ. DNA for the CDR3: TGCGCCAGCAGCCCGGGACTAGCGGGGGATACGCAGTATTTT. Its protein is CASSPGLAGDTQYF. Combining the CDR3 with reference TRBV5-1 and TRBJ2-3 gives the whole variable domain KAGVTQTPRYLIKTRGQQVTLSCSPISGHRSVSWYQQTPGQGLQFLFEYFSETQRNKGNFPGRFSGRQFSNSRSEMNVSTLELGDSALYLCASSPGLAGDTQYFGPGTRLTVL.

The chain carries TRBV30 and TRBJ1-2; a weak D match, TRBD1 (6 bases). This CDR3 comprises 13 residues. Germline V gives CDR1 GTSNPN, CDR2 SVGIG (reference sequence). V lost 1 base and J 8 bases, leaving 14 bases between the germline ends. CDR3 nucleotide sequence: TGTGCCTGGAGTGGTGGGACATCGGGGGGCTACACCTTC. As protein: CAWSGGTSGGYTF.

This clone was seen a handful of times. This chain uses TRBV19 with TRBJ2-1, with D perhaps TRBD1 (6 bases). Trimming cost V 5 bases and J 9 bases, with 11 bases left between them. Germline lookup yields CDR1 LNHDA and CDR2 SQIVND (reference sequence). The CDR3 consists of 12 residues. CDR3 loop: CASSYRESEQFF. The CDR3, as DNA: TGTGCCAGTAGTTACAGGGAAAGTGAGCAGTTCTTC.

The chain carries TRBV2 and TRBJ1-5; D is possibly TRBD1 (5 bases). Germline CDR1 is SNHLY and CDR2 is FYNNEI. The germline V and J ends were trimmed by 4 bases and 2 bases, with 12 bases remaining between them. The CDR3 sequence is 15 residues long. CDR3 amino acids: CASSVSGLGNQPQHF. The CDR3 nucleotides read TGTGCCAGCAGTGTTTCAGGGTTGGGCAATCAGCCCCAGCATTTT. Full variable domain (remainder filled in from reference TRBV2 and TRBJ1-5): EPEVTQTPSHQVTQMGQEVILRCVPISNHLYFYWYRQILGQKVEFLVSFYNNEISEKSEIFDDQFSVERPDGSNFTLKIRSTKLEDSAMYFCASSVSGLGNQPQHFGDGTRLSIL.

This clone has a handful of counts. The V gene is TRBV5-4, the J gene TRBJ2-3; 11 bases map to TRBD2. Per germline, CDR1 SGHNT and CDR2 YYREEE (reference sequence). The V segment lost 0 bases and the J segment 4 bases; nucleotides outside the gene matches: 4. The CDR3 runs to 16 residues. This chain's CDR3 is CASSLGLAGIPDTQYF. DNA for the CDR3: TGTGCCAGCAGCTTGGGACTAGCGGGGATCCCAGATACGCAGTATTTT.

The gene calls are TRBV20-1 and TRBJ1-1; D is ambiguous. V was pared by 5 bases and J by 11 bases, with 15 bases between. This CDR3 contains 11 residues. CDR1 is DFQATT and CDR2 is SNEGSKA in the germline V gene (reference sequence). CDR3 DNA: TGCAGTGCTTGGGTAGGAGGGAAGGCTTTCTTT. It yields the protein CSAWVGGKAFF.

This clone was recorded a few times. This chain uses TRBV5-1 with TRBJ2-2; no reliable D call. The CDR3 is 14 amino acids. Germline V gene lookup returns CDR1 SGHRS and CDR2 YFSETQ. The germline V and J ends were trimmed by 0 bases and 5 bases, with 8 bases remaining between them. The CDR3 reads CASSLAGGTGELFF. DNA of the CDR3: TGCGCCAGCAGCTTGGCGGGTGGAACCGGGGAGCTGTTTTTT.

CDR3 sequence (DNA): TGTGCCAGCAGTTTATTGGCTCGGGGGGGTATTTACGAGCAGTACTTC. Protein product: CASSLLARGGIYEQYF. The rearrangement joins TRBV27 to TRBJ2-7, with 8 bases fitting TRBD2. The V gene end was trimmed by 1 base and the J gene end by 4 bases; junction bases not matched to a gene: 9. This CDR3 is 16 amino acids long. Germline CDR1 reads MNHEY; CDR2 reads SMNVEV (reference sequence).